The 18 T cell receptor beta chains listed next were all sequenced from one sample in a study of beta chain features in type 1 diabetes. Expressed TCRB transcripts got sequenced, as all isolated RNA was reverse transcribed. The method was immunoSEQ multiplex PCR; TCRdb's version includes in-frame clones alone and lacks a portion of them. The sample lists a few hundred thousand clones; about 16% were seen once. Source material: naive CD4+ T cells from blood. Receptors were obtained from a young woman in good health.

In this sample, this clone turned up a few times. This chain joins TRBV5-1 and TRBJ2-7; D is possibly TRBD2 (5 bases). This CDR3 has 12 residues. Trimming took off 4 bases at V and 4 bases at J, with 9 bases between the two ends. CDR1 SGHRS and CDR2 YFSETQ come from the germline V gene. In DNA form, the CDR3 reads TGCGCCAGCAGCGCGGAGGATTACGAGCAGTACTTC. This translates into CASSAEDYEQYF. The full variable domain, completed using reference TRBV5-1 and TRBJ2-7, is KAGVTQTPRYLIKTRGQQVTLSCSPISGHRSVSWYQQTPGQGLQFLFEYFSETQRNKGNFPGRFSGRQFSNSRSEMNVSTLELGDSALYLCASSAEDYEQYFGPGTRLTVT.

The J gene is TRBJ2-7, the V gene TRBV6-1; 9 bases fit TRBD2. With V trimmed by 9 bases and J by 0 bases, 9 bases remained unmatched. The CDR3 runs to 15 residues. Looked up from germline, CDR1 is MNHNS and CDR2 is SASEGT. The CDR3 DNA follows: TGTGCCAGTCGGAGCGGTAGCGGGAGCTCCTACGAGCAGTACTTC. Translated, it gives CASRSGSGSSYEQYF.

This clone came up a few times. V gene TRBV29-1 combines with J gene TRBJ2-5, with 7 bases fitting TRBD2. From germline, CDR1 is SQVTM and CDR2 ANQGSEA. The V segment lost 1 base and the J segment 5 bases; nucleotides outside the gene matches: 4. This CDR3 spans 13 amino acids. CDR3: CSVEGLAGETQYF. The CDR3 DNA follows: TGCAGCGTTGAAGGACTAGCTGGGGAGACCCAGTACTTC.

The table lists this clone with a few counts. This rearrangement joins TRBV9 to TRBJ2-6; TRBD2 aligns across 10 bases. The junction had 12 bases not matched to a gene; V was cut back by 4 bases and J by 2 bases. Germline CDR1 is SGDLS and CDR2 is YYNGEE. This CDR3 has 19 amino acids. CDR3 bases: TGTGCCAGCAGCCCCCGGGAGCTAGCGGGAGTCCCTGGGGCCAACGTCCTGACTTTC. Protein: CASSPRELAGVPGANVLTF.

This clone appeared a few times. The chain has TRBV5-6 and TRBJ1-2, with D unclear. There are 14 residues in the CDR3. Trimming left V 2 bases short and J 5 bases short, with 13 bases between. Germline V gene lookup returns CDR1 SGHDT and CDR2 YYEEEE. The CDR3 reads CASSFNAREYGYTF. DNA of the CDR3: TGTGCCAGCAGCTTTAACGCGAGGGAGTATGGCTACACCTTC.

The sample holds a few counts of this clone. The chain recombines TRBV4-1 with TRBJ2-7, with 9 bases that match TRBD1. The ends lost 1 base at V and 3 bases at J; junction bases unmatched: 4. The germline gives CDR1 MGHRA, CDR2 YSYEKL. The CDR3 has 15 residues. CDR3 bases: TGCGCCAGCAGCCAAGGGACAGGGGCACACTACGAGCAGTACTTC. Encoded protein: CASSQGTGAHYEQYF.

The V gene is TRBV4-3, the J gene TRBJ2-1; TRBD2 aligns across 14 bases. Trimming removed 4 bases from V and 7 bases from J; junction bases left unmatched: 6. Germline V CDR1 and CDR2: LGHNA, YSLEER. The CDR3 spans 16 residues. The CDR3: CASSRGGLAGGNEQFF. As DNA, the CDR3 is TGCGCCAGCAGCCGGGGCGGACTAGCGGGAGGAAATGAGCAGTTCTTC.

The chain couples TRBV7-9 to TRBJ1-4, with TRBD1 identical over 9 bases. V shed 5 bases, J shed 5 bases, and the junction held 6 bases outside the gene matches. This CDR3 is 15 amino acids long. Germline V gene sequence: CDR1 SEHNR, CDR2 FQNEAQ (reference sequence). The CDR3 DNA sequence: TGTGCCAGCAGCAGATCGGGACAGGGAAATGAAAAACTGTTTTTT. This sequence encodes CASSRSGQGNEKLFF.

This chain uses TRBV28 with TRBJ1-2, with D maybe TRBD1 (5 bases). Per germline, CDR1 MDHEN and CDR2 SYDVKM. The V gene lost 3 bases and the J gene lost 2 bases, with 13 bases spanning the gap. This CDR3 spans 15 amino acids. Here the CDR3 reads CASSFRRAGNYGYTF. The CDR3 DNA reads TGTGCCAGCAGTTTCCGGCGCGCAGGGAACTATGGCTACACCTTC.

The chain has TRBV7-2 and TRBJ1-1; maybe TRBD1 (5 bases). V gave up 1 base and J gave up 4 bases, with 7 bases separating them. The CDR3 sequence is 13 residues long. CDR1 is SGHTA, CDR2 FQGNSA, per germline. CDR3 loop: CASSLGQRTEAFF. Here the CDR3 DNA reads TGTGCCAGCAGCTTAGGACAGCGCACTGAAGCTTTCTTT. Using reference TRBV7-2 and TRBJ1-1 for the parts outside the CDR3, the full variable domain is GAGVSQSPSNKVTEKGKDVELRCDPISGHTALYWYRQSLGQGLEFLIYFQGNSAPDKSGLPSDRFSAERTGGSVSTLTIQRTQQEDSAVYLCASSLGQRTEAFFGQGTRLTVV.

This clone was detected a few times. This chain joins TRBV5-4 and TRBJ2-1; 12 bases map to TRBD2. The V segment lost 1 base and the J segment 9 bases; nucleotides outside the gene matches: 5. The CDR3 runs 15 residues. Germline CDR1 and CDR2: SGHNT and YYREEE (reference sequence). The CDR3 DNA reads as TGTGCCAGCAGCTTGCCTAGCGGGAGGGCTAGTGAGCAGTTCTTC. Translation gives CASSLPSGRASEQFF.

The CDR3 reads CASSEDGITGPKDEQYF. DNA of the CDR3: TGTGCCAGCAGTGAAGACGGGATTACAGGGCCCAAAGACGAGCAGTACTTC. This chain connects TRBV6-1 to TRBJ2-7; maybe TRBD1 (6 bases). Germline V gene data show CDR1 as MNHNS and CDR2 as SASEGT. The CDR3 is 17 residues long. Deletions cut 1 base from V and 5 bases from J, with 21 bases between.

This clone has just a few counts. This chain connects TRBV7-6 to TRBJ2-7, with a tentative D call TRBD1 (5 bases). There are 13 residues in the CDR3. V lost 0 bases to trimming and J lost 6 bases, with 9 bases between them. Germline CDR1 is SGHVS and CDR2 is FNYEAQ. The CDR3 DNA follows: TGTGCCAGCAGCTTAGCATGGGGCCTCGAGCAGTACTTC. As protein: CASSLAWGLEQYF.

The rearrangement uses TRBV5-4 and TRBJ2-4; D remains unclear. This CDR3 contains 16 residues. Germline CDR1 reads SGHNT; CDR2 reads YYREEE (reference sequence). The V end lost 0 bases, the J end lost 0 bases, and 10 bases lay between the germline ends. This CDR3 is CASSLAGVLAKNIQYF. CDR3 DNA sequence: TGTGCCAGCAGCTTGGCGGGTGTGCTAGCCAAAAACATTCAGTACTTC.

The sample holds a few counts of this clone. The J gene is TRBJ1-2, the V gene TRBV6-4, with a possible D match to TRBD1 (6 bases). The CDR3 totals 14 residues. CDR1 is MRHNA, CDR2 SNTAGT, per germline. Trimming took 2 bases from V and 4 from J, leaving 11 bases between them. DNA for the CDR3: TGTGCCAGCAGTGACACAACAGGGAGCTATGGCTACACCTTC. Translated, it gives CASSDTTGSYGYTF.

This clone was recorded a few times. The chain has TRBV7-9 and TRBJ1-2, with D possibly being TRBD1 (6 bases). The CDR3 runs 12 residues. Trimming pared 5 bases from V and 10 bases from J, leaving 14 bases between. Germline V CDR1 and CDR2: SEHNR, FQNEAQ (reference sequence). The CDR3 sequence is CASSIRQEDYTF. The DNA for the CDR3 is TGTGCCAGCAGCATTCGACAGGAGGACTACACCTTC.

This clone was detected a few times. The CDR3: CSVQQGVRTEAFF. CDR3 DNA: TGCAGCGTTCAACAGGGGGTCCGCACTGAAGCTTTCTTT. The chain employs TRBV29-1 and TRBJ1-1, with 8 bases that match TRBD1. Trimming removed 5 bases from V and 4 bases from J; junction bases left unmatched: 6. Germline assignment: CDR1 SQVTM and CDR2 ANQGSEA. The CDR3 totals 13 residues.

The rearrangement links TRBV18 to TRBJ2-7; 7 bases align to TRBD1. The CDR3 sequence is 17 residues long. The J segment lost 7 bases and the V segment lost 0 bases, leaving 15 bases of the junction unmatched. Germline CDR1 KGHSH, CDR2 LQKENI. CDR3 coding DNA: TGTGCCAGCTCACCACCCCTGACAGGGCGGAGGAGGTGGGAGCAGTACTTC. It yields the protein CASSPPLTGRRRWEQYF.